A single TCR beta chain is shown here with its context. Sequenced by immunoSEQ multiplex PCR; TCRdb stores in-frame clones only, minus some. Of 1,500,000 or so clones in the sample, approximately 98.5% were seen once. The sample belongs to a study of shared clonotypes between healthy human individuals. About the research overall: Each donor's CD4 naive and CD4 memory cells filled three plates apiece, CD8 naive two, and CD8 memory one.

This CDR3 has 13 amino acids. V was shortened by 5 bases and J by 12 bases, with 17 bases between the two germline ends. Germline V gives CDR1 SGHAT, CDR2 FQNNGV. Sequencing was performed on naive CD4+ T cells sorted from blood. Subset meaning: CD45RA+ positively selected. The clonotype was recovered from a man aged 30 to 39 in good health. The chain combines TRBV11-2 with TRBJ2-1; possible D gene TRBD2, 5 bases. The CDR3 sequence: CASSPRTGKRQFF. CDR3 coding DNA: TGTGCCAGCAGCCCCCGGACGGGGAAAAGGCAGTTCTTC.